This T cell receptor beta chain was found in a study of blood T cell dynamics during melanoma immunotherapy. The wider study: Patients with metastatic melanoma got pembrolizumab or nivolumab-ipilimumab as first-line care. Study-wide results and limits: Clones driving repertoire changes may be melanoma-specific or general immune activation.

As for time point: pre-treatment baseline. One draw preceded checkpoint blockade; another followed its first cycle at week 3. Apart from a couple of fast progressors, RECIST 1.1 response was judged 12 weeks post-infusion. Sequenced by immunoSEQ multiplex PCR; TCRdb stores in-frame clones only, minus some. This table has approximately 15,000 clones, approximately 80% appearing once. This CDR3 is built from 13 residues. Trimming left V 3 bases short and J 11 bases short, with 15 bases between. Germline values: CDR1 MNHEY, CDR2 SMNVEV (reference sequence). The table lists this clone with a few counts. The antigen remains undetermined.

The material sequenced was blood, taken from a patient treated with checkpoint blockade. The receptor comes from a human donor with melanoma. The chain combines TRBV27 with TRBJ2-3, with D perhaps TRBD2 (6 bases). CDR3 residues: CASSFPQRRGQYF. In nucleotides, the CDR3 is TGTGCCAGCAGTTTTCCACAGCGGCGGGGGCAGTATTTT.